The 8 T cell receptor beta chains below all came from one sample that was sequenced in a study of blood T cell repertoires in COVID-19. Here immunoSEQ multiplex PCR was the method, and the copy in TCRdb shows in-frame clones only, minus some. The sample holds under 350,000 clones, 70% to 90% seen once. Sequencing was done on a sample of peripheral blood. The receptors here all came from a man aged 18 to 30 with active or convalescent COVID-19.

The rearrangement joins TRBV4-1 to TRBJ2-5; 9 bases agree with TRBD1. The length of the CDR3 is 16 residues. The V gene end was trimmed by 3 bases and the J gene end by 0 bases; junction bases not matched to a gene: 5. Germline CDR1 and CDR2: MGHRA and YSYEKL. Here the CDR3 reads CASSHPRDRDQETQYF. In DNA form, the CDR3 reads TGCGCCAGCAGCCACCCTCGGGACAGGGACCAAGAGACCCAGTACTTC.

The J gene is TRBJ1-3, the V gene TRBV19, with no clear D. The CDR3 covers 15 residues. Germline CDR1 reads LNHDA; CDR2 reads SQIVND (reference sequence). Trimming took 5 bases from V and 0 from J, leaving 11 bases between them. CDR3 region: CASSGRPYSGNTIYF. CDR3 nucleotide sequence: TGTGCCAGTAGTGGGAGACCCTACTCTGGAAACACCATATATTTT.

The genes are TRBV6-5 and TRBJ2-2, with D maybe TRBD1 (5 bases). The ends were cut back, 7 bases at V and 2 bases at J, with 8 bases in the middle. The CDR3 covers 13 residues. From germline, CDR1 is MNHEY and CDR2 SVGAGI. CDR3 DNA: TGTGCCAGCACAGGGATCAACACCGGGGAGCTGTTTTTT. Translation gives CASTGINTGELFF.

The CDR3 nucleotides are TGTGCCAGCAGCCGGGGACAGGGCCTATCACCCCTCCACTTT. The encoded protein is CASSRGQGLSPLHF. The chain has TRBV3-1 (or the pseudogene TRBV3-2) and TRBJ1-6, with 9 nucleotides matching TRBD1. Germline-derived CDR1 and CDR2 are LGHDT and YNNKEL (reference sequence). The CDR3 length is 14 residues. V shed 4 bases, J shed 10 bases, and the junction held 5 bases outside the gene matches.

V gene TRBV4-2 combines with J gene TRBJ2-3; D remains unclear. The V gene's germline CDR1 is LGHNA and CDR2 YNFKEQ. V lost 0 bases and J 1 base, leaving 8 bases between the germline ends. The CDR3 extends over 15 amino acids. CDR3 DNA: TGTGCCAGCAGCCAAGAGGTCACACGCACAGATACGCAGTATTTT. Its protein is CASSQEVTRTDTQYF.

The rearrangement joins TRBV7-9 to TRBJ1-1; TRBD1 might be the D (5 bases). Trimming cost V 6 bases and J 3 bases, with 17 bases left between them. CDR3 size: 15 residues. Germline V lookup: CDR1 SEHNR, CDR2 FQNEAQ (reference sequence). The CDR3 loop reads CASRESGGFDTEAFF. The CDR3 DNA reads TGTGCCAGCAGGGAGAGTGGGGGGTTTGACACTGAAGCTTTCTTT.

This chain joins TRBV5-1 and TRBJ1-1; 9 positions match TRBD1. V shed 0 bases, J shed 8 bases, and the junction held 11 bases outside the gene matches. Germline CDR1 and CDR2: SGHRS and YFSETQ. The CDR3 consists of 16 residues. Here the CDR3 DNA reads TGCGCCAGCAGCTTGGGGACAGGGGCTGCGGGCGGAGAAGCTTTCTTT. Amino acid sequence: CASSLGTGAAGGEAFF. Using reference TRBV5-1 and TRBJ1-1 for the parts outside the CDR3, the full variable domain is KAGVTQTPRYLIKTRGQQVTLSCSPISGHRSVSWYQQTPGQGLQFLFEYFSETQRNKGNFPGRFSGRQFSNSRSEMNVSTLELGDSALYLCASSLGTGAAGGEAFFGQGTRLTVV.

This clone was seen only once. The chain combines TRBV27 with TRBJ2-5, with 7 positions matching TRBD1. CDR3 size: 15 residues. The V segment lost 5 bases and the J segment 3 bases; nucleotides outside the gene matches: 9. Germline CDR1 reads MNHEY; CDR2 reads SMNVEV (reference sequence). The CDR3 DNA reads TGTGCCAGCAGTCTCACTTCGACAGGGAAAGAGACCCAGTACTTC. The encoded protein is CASSLTSTGKETQYF.